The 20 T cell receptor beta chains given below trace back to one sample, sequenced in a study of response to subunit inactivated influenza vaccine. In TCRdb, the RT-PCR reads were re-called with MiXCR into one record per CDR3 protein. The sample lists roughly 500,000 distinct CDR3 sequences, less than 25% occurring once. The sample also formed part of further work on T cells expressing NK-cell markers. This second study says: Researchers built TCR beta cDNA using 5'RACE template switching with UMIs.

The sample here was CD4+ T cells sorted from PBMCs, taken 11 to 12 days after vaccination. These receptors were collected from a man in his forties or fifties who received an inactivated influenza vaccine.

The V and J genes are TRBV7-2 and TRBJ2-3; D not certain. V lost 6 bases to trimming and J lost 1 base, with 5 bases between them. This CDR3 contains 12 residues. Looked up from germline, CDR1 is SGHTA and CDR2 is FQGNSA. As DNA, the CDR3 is TGTGCCAGCAGAGTGGGCACAGATACGCAGTATTTT. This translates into CASRVGTDTQYF.

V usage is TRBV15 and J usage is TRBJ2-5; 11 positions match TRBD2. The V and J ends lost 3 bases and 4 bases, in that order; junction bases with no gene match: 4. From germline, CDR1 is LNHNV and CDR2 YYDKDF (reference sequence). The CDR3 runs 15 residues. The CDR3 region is CATSRVLAGGETQYF. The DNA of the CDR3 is TGTGCCACCAGCAGGGTTCTAGCGGGAGGAGAGACCCAGTACTTC.

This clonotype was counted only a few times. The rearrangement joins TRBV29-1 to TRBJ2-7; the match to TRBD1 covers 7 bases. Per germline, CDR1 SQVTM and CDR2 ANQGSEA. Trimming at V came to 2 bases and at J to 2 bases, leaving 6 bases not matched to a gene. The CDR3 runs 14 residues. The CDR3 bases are TGCAGCGTTGAATCTAGACAGGGTACCTACGAGCAGTACTTC. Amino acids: CSVESRQGTYEQYF.

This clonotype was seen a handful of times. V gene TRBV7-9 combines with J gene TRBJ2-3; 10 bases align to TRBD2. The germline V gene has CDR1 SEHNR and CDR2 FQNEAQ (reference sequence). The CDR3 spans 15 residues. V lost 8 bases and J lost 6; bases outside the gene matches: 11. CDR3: CASVSSGRALDTQYF. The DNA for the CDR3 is TGTGCCAGCGTATCGAGCGGGAGGGCCTTGGATACGCAGTATTTT. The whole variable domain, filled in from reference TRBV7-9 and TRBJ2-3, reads DTGVSQNPRHKITKRGQNVTFRCDPISEHNRLYWYRQTLGQGPEFLTYFQNEAQLEKSRLLSDRFSAERPKGSFSTLEIQRTEQGDSAMYLCASVSSGRALDTQYFGPGTRLTVL.

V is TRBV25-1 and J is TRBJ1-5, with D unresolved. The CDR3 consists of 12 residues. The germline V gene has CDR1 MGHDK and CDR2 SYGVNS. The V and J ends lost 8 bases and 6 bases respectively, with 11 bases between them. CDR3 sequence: CASGLTGQPQHF. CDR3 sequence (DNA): TGTGCCAGCGGCTTGACGGGTCAGCCCCAGCATTTT.

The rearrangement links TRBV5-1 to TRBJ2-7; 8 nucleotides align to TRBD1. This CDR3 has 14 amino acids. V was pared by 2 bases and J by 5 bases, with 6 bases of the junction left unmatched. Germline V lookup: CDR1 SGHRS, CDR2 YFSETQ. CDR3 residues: CASSFNRGNDEQYF. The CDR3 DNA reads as TGCGCCAGCAGCTTTAACAGGGGGAATGACGAGCAGTACTTC.

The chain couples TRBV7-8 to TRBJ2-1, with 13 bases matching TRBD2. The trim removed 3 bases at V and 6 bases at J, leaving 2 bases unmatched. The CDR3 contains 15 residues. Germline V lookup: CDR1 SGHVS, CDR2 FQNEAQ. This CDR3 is CASSLTSGRSNEQFF. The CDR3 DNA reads TGTGCCAGCAGCTTGACTAGCGGGAGGAGCAATGAGCAGTTCTTC.

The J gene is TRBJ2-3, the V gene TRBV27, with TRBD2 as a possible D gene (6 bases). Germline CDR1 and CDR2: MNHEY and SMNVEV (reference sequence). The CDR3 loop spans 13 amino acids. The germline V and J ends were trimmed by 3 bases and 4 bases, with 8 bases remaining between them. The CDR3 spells CASSLLAADTQYF. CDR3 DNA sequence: TGTGCCAGCAGTTTGTTAGCGGCAGATACGCAGTATTTT.

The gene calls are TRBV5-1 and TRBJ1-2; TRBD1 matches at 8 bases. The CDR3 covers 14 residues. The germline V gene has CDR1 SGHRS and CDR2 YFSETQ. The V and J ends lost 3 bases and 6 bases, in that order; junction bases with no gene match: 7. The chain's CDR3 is CASSSGQGFDGYTF. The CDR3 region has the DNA TGCGCCAGCAGCTCAGGACAGGGCTTTGATGGCTACACCTTC.

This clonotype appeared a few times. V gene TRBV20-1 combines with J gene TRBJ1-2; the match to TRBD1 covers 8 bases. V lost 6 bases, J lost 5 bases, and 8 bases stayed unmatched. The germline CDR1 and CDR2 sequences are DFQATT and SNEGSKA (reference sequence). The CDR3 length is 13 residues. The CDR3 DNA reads TGCAGTGCAGCCGCGGGACAGGAATATGGCTACACCTTC. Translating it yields CSAAAGQEYGYTF.

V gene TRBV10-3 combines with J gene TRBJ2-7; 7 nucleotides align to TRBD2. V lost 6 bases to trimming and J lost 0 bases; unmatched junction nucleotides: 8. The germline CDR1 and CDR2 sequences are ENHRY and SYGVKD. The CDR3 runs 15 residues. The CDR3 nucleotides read TGTGCCATCAGCGGTGCGGGAGCATTCTCCTACGAGCAGTACTTC. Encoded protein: CAISGAGAFSYEQYF.

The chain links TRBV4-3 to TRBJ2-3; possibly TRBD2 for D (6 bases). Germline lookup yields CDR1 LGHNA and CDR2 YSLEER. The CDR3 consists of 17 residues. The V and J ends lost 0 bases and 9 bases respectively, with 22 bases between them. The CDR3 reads CASSQEGYKARAGTQYF. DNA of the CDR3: TGCGCCAGCAGCCAAGAGGGCTACAAGGCAAGGGCGGGAACGCAGTATTTT.

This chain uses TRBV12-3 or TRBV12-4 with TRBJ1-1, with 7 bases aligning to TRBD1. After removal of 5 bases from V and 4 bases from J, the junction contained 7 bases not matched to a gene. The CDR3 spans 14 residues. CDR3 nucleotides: TGTGCCAGCAGTCTCAACCGGGACAGCACTGAAGCTTTCTTT. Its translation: CASSLNRDSTEAFF.

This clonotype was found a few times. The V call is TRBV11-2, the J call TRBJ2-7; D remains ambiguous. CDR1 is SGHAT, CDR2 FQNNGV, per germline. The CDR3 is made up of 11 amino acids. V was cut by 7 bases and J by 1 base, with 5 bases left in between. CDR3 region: CASTTSYEQYF. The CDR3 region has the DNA TGTGCCAGCACCACTTCCTACGAGCAGTACTTC.

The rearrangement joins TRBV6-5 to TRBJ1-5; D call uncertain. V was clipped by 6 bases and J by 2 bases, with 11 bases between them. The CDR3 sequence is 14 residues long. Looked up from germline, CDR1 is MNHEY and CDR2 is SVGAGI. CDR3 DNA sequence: TGTGCCAGCAGCGCGGATCGACGCAATCAGCCCCAGCATTTT. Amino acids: CASSADRRNQPQHF.

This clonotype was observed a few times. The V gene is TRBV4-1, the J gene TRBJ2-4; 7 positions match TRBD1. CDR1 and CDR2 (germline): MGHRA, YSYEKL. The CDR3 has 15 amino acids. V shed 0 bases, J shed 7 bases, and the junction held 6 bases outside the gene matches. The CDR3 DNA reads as TGCGCCAGCAGCCAAGATTGGAAGGGGGCGAACATTCAGTACTTC. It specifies CASSQDWKGANIQYF.

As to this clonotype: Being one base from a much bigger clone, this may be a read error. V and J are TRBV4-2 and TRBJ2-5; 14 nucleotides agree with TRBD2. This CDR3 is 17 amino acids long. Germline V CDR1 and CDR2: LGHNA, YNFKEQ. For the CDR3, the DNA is TGTGCCAGCAGCCAAGGGCTGGGACTAGCGGGGGAGGAGACCCGGTACTTC. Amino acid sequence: CASSQGLGLAGEETRYF.

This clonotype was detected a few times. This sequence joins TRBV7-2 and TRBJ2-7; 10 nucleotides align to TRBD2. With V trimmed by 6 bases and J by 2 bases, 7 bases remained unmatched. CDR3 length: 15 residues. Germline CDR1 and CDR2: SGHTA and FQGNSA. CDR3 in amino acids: CASRRGTSVTYEQYF. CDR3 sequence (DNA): TGTGCCAGCAGGCGCGGGACTAGCGTAACCTACGAGCAGTACTTC.

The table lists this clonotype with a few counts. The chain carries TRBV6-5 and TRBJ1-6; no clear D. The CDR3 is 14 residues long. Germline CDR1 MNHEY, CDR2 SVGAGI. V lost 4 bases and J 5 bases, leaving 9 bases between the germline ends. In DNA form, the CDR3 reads TGTGCCAGCAGTTCCGGGGTCCATAATTCACCCCTCCACTTT. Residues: CASSSGVHNSPLHF.

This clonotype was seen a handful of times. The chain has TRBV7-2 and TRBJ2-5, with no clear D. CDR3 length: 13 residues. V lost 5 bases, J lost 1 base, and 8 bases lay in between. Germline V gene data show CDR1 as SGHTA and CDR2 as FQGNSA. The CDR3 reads CASSPRRQETQYF. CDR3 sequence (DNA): TGTGCCAGCAGCCCTCGGCGCCAAGAGACCCAGTACTTC.